Below are 9 T cell receptor beta chains sequenced from a single sample in a study of T cells in Graves' hyperthyroidism and ophthalmopathy. RNA transcripts served as the template for amplifying TCR beta CDR3 regions. First-round RT-PCR of the TCR CDR3 relied on the HTBI primer set. Each CDR3 protein gets one entry after TCRdb re-called the multiplex PCR reads with MiXCR. Here the sample spans 300,000 or so distinct CDR3 sequences, over 15% being singletons. The sequenced sample was blood. These receptors originate from an older woman with Graves' ophthalmopathy.

J is TRBJ2-3 and V is TRBV9, with 11 bases that match TRBD2. V trimming: 6 bases; J trimming: 2 bases; junction bases outside the gene matches: 11. Germline CDR1 is SGDLS and CDR2 is YYNGEE. The CDR3 sequence is 17 residues long. The CDR3, as DNA: TGTGCCAGCACTTGGACTAGCGGGTGGTGGGTCACAGATACGCAGTATTTT. Protein: CASTWTSGWWVTDTQYF.

This clonotype was recorded at least ten times. The rearrangement uses TRBV12-5 and TRBJ2-3; the D is unclear. Germline CDR1 and CDR2: LGHNT and FRNRAP. The CDR3 has 13 residues. V lost 6 bases and J 0 bases, leaving 7 bases between the germline ends. Here the CDR3 reads CASGRASTDTQYF. CDR3 DNA sequence: TGTGCTAGTGGCCGGGCCAGCACAGATACGCAGTATTTT.

Ten or more counts support this clonotype. The CDR3 DNA follows: TGTGCCAGCAGGGAACGGCATGAGCAGTTCTTC. Protein product: CASRERHEQFF. This chain connects TRBV28 to TRBJ2-1; D unresolved. The V gene's germline CDR1 is MDHEN and CDR2 SYDVKM. This CDR3 has 11 amino acids. The V gene lost 6 bases and the J gene lost 8 bases, with 8 bases spanning the gap.

The V call is TRBV2, the J call TRBJ2-3, with a weak D call TRBD2 (7 bases). Germline V CDR1 and CDR2: SNHLY, FYNNEI. This CDR3 has 13 residues. Trimming took 11 bases from V and 2 from J, leaving 14 bases between them. CDR3 sequence: CAFSGDNTDTQYF. As DNA, the CDR3 is TGTGCCTTCAGCGGGGACAACACAGATACGCAGTATTTT.

In regard to this clonotype: A junction end diverges from the germline sequence, so it may reflect a read error. The chain carries TRBV20-1 and TRBJ1-2; D call uncertain. Germline CDR1 is DFQATT and CDR2 is SNEGSKA (reference sequence). This CDR3 is built from 13 residues. Here the CDR3 reads CGAPHPGGYGYTF. The DNA for the CDR3 is TGCGGTGCCCCACACCCCGGCGGCTATGGCTACACCTTC.

V gene TRBV4-3 combines with J gene TRBJ1-2; TRBD1 is a possible D gene (6 bases). The V end lost 0 bases, the J end lost 8 bases, and 16 bases lay between the germline ends. This CDR3 contains 15 residues. Germline loops: CDR1 LGHNA, CDR2 YSLEER. The CDR3: CASSQDRGPGGGYTF. The CDR3 nucleotides read TGCGCCAGCAGCCAAGATCGGGGGCCCGGGGGAGGCTACACCTTC.

In regard to this clonotype: A much bigger clone sits one base away, suggesting this may be a read error. The V and J genes are TRBV6-2 or TRBV6-3 and TRBJ2-1, with 8 bases aligning to TRBD1. Germline-derived CDR1 and CDR2 are MNHEY and SVGEGT. V shed 6 bases and J 6 bases; nucleotides not matched to a gene: 10. The CDR3 spans 15 residues. The DNA for the CDR3 is TGTGCCAGCAGGTTAGACAGGGGTAGAGCCAATGAGCAGTTCTTC. Its protein product is CASRLDRGRANEQFF.

CDR3 sequence: CASTLGGVPDQPQHF. CDR3 sequence (DNA): TGTGCCAGCACCCTGGGGGGGGTTCCCGATCAGCCCCAGCATTTT. The chain has TRBV28 and TRBJ1-5; D perhaps matches TRBD1 (5 bases). The V end was cut by 7 bases, the J end by 5 bases, with 18 bases between. Germline V gene data show CDR1 as MDHEN and CDR2 as SYDVKM. The CDR3 has 15 amino acids.

This clonotype turned up a few times. The V gene is TRBV6-5, the J gene TRBJ1-1; D is unresolved. The CDR3 spans 13 residues. Germline V lookup: CDR1 MNHEY, CDR2 SVGAGI. Trimming took off 2 bases at V and 5 bases at J, with 9 bases between the two ends. In DNA form, the CDR3 reads TGTGCCAGCAGTTACCCCAGTCTGACTGAAGCTTTCTTT. It is translated as CASSYPSLTEAFF.